The clone carrying this T cell receptor beta chain occurred once. This table comes from immunoSEQ multiplex PCR, and its TCRdb copy is limited to in-frame clones, with some not included. Found here are approximately 220,000 clones, roughly 85% of them singletons; the top ten hold around 20%. The cohort comprised adults aged roughly 18 to 95 years residing in 20 to 30 US areas. Membership in each cohort depended on participant-reported clinical history. Resolution of symptoms, clearance, or two negative PCRs was present in recovered Cohort 3 donors. This record comes from a study of blood T cell repertoires in COVID-19. About the study: Material from acute and convalescent COVID-19 was sourced from the United States, Italy and Spain.

This CDR3 contains 16 residues. Germline CDR1 and CDR2: SGDLS and YYNGEE. The ends were cut back, 2 bases at V and 3 bases at J, with 18 bases in the middle. The V call is TRBV9, the J call TRBJ2-7; possible D gene TRBD2, 7 bases. The sample comprised PBMCs or T cells enriched from blood (not recorded which). The sequence came from a man aged 40-50 years who had recovered from COVID-19. In DNA, the CDR3 is TGTGCCAGCAGCGTGGGGGGGACACAGGAGGTCTACGAGCAGTACTTC. Translated, it gives CASSVGGTQEVYEQYF.